These 12 T cell receptor beta chains came from one sample sequenced in a study of identical twins' blood T cells (dated by TCRdb to the early 2010s). The library was produced with 5' RACE. The sequencer listed for this sample is Illumina Genome Analyzer IIx. In TCRdb, the public reads were trimmed at Q25 with fastp and aligned with MiXCR, with productive beta chains retained. Each CDR3 protein appears once, grouped with its most common genes and DNA. For this sample the table gives fewer than 450,000 distinct CDR3 sequences, of which roughly 31% were detected only once. In total, the top ten clones hold 5.5% to 6.5% of the sample. The sequenced sample was PBMCs. Every receptor here comes from a woman aged 18-50 years in good health.

The chain joins TRBV14 to TRBJ1-2; 9 positions match TRBD1. Germline CDR1 SGHDN, CDR2 FVKESK. The V segment lost 0 bases and the J segment 4 bases; nucleotides outside the gene matches: 6. The CDR3 length is 16 residues. CDR3 region: CASSQDGGQGSYGYTF. Here the CDR3 DNA reads TGTGCCAGCAGCCAAGATGGGGGACAGGGAAGCTATGGCTACACCTTC.

This clonotype was observed a few times. This rearrangement joins TRBV29-1 to TRBJ2-2; perhaps TRBD1 as D (5 bases). Trimming cost V 7 bases and J 2 bases, with 14 bases left between them. The germline V gene encodes CDR1 SQVTM and CDR2 ANQGSEA. This CDR3 is 14 amino acids long. CDR3 residues: CSAATAPNTGELFF. The DNA of the CDR3 is TGCAGCGCTGCGACAGCCCCTAACACCGGGGAGCTGTTTTTT.

The genes are TRBV6-2 or TRBV6-3 and TRBJ1-1; the D is unclear. Germline V lookup: CDR1 MNHEY, CDR2 SVGEGT. This CDR3 comprises 14 residues. V was shortened by 0 bases and J by 12 bases, with 17 bases between the two germline ends. CDR3 sequence reads: CASSYSREGNPSFF. Here the CDR3 DNA reads TGTGCCAGCAGTTACTCTCGAGAAGGGAACCCATCTTTCTTT.

The chain uses TRBV20-1 and TRBJ1-5; D might be TRBD1 (6 bases). Germline-derived CDR1 and CDR2 are DFQATT and SNEGSKA (reference sequence). CDR3 length equals 14 residues. Trimming removed 0 bases from V and 3 bases from J, with 9 bases in between. The CDR3 DNA reads TGCAGTGCTAGAGATCGGGGGGCCAATCAGCCCCAGCATTTT. Its protein is CSARDRGANQPQHF.

The chain uses TRBV7-2 and TRBJ1-3, with a weak D call TRBD1 (6 bases). The germline gives CDR1 SGHTA, CDR2 FQGNSA. With 6 bases removed from V and 4 bases from J, the gap between germline ends came to 10 bases. The CDR3 sequence is 13 residues long. The CDR3 region has the DNA TGTGCCAGCAGATTCGGGGGCGGAAACACCATATATTTT. Protein: CASRFGGGNTIYF.

The chain employs TRBV12-3 or TRBV12-4 and TRBJ1-5; unclear D gene. V lost 3 bases to trimming and J lost 7 bases, with 10 bases between them. The CDR3 contains 13 residues. In DNA form, the CDR3 reads TGTGCCAGCAGTTTTGGGTCGGAGCAGCCCCAGCATTTT. Translated: CASSFGSEQPQHF.

This clonotype was counted a single time. A much larger clone lies a single base off, so this may be a read error. The chain joins TRBV20-1 to TRBJ2-1, with D perhaps matching TRBD2 (6 bases). Germline V gene data show CDR1 as DFQATT and CDR2 as SNEGSKA (reference sequence). This CDR3 comprises 12 residues. CDR3 region: CSASRENWEQLF. Written as DNA, the CDR3 is TGCAGTGCTAGTCGGGAGAACTGGGAGCAGCTCTTC.

V gene TRBV7-9 combines with J gene TRBJ1-3, with a possible D match to TRBD1 (5 bases). V was shortened by 7 bases and J by 4 bases, with 11 bases between the two germline ends. The CDR3 covers 13 residues. The V gene's germline CDR1 is SEHNR and CDR2 FQNEAQ (reference sequence). The DNA of the CDR3 is TGTGCCAGCACGGAAGGGGACGGAAACACCATATATTTT. It translates to CASTEGDGNTIYF.

This chain uses TRBV7-9 with TRBJ2-7; TRBD1 agrees at 9 bases. The germline V gene encodes CDR1 SEHNR and CDR2 FQNEAQ (reference sequence). V lost 1 base, J lost 3 bases, and 7 bases stayed unmatched. The CDR3 is 16 amino acids. Here the CDR3 reads CASSLGPPGQGYEQYF. As DNA, the CDR3 is TGTGCCAGCAGCTTAGGACCGCCGGGACAGGGCTACGAGCAGTACTTC.

Many counts were recorded for this clonotype. V and J are TRBV3-1 and TRBJ1-6; no firm D call. The CDR3 consists of 13 residues. Germline CDR1 LGHDT, CDR2 YNNKEL (reference sequence). Between the trimmed V and J ends, which lost 1 base and 14 bases, there was a span of 12 bases. The CDR3: CASSQGEVITLHF. As DNA, the CDR3 is TGTGCCAGCAGCCAAGGCGAGGTCATCACCCTCCACTTT.

Only a few counts were recorded for this clonotype. This rearrangement joins TRBV11-2 to TRBJ1-5; D unresolved. The CDR3 has 15 residues. Per the germline V gene, CDR1 is SGHAT and CDR2 is FQNNGV. The V end was cut by 5 bases, the J end by 2 bases, with 13 bases between. The CDR3 nucleotides are TGTGCCAGCAGCCCCGCCGTTCGGCGCAATCAGCCCCAGCATTTT. This encodes CASSPAVRRNQPQHF.

The chain employs TRBV7-2 and TRBJ2-1; 10 bases match TRBD2. Trimming took 7 bases from V and 6 from J; bases not matched to a gene: 9. CDR1 SGHTA and CDR2 FQGNSA come from the germline V gene. The CDR3 extends over 15 amino acids. The CDR3 loop is CASTIGTSDLNEQFF. The DNA for the CDR3 is TGTGCCAGCACCATAGGGACTAGCGACCTCAATGAGCAGTTCTTC.